Below, 30 T cell receptor beta chains from the same sample are listed, as sequenced in a study of T-cell reconstitution after alpha-beta-depleted transplantation in children. TCRbeta library preparation incorporated unique molecular identifiers. MiXCR, run by TCRdb on the PCR reads, gives a single entry per CDR3 protein. This repertoire shows about 230,000 distinct CDR3 sequences, about 12% found once; its top ten account for roughly 2.6%. Sequencing was performed on PBMCs from the stem cell graft donor, taken from the stem cell graft. All receptors derive from a human donor who donated a stem cell graft to a child with acute lymphoblastic leukemia.

The table lists this clonotype with many counts. This chain joins TRBV4-3 and TRBJ2-7; possibly TRBD1 for D (7 bases). Trimming pared 1 base from V and 5 bases from J, leaving 15 bases between. The CDR3 runs 15 residues. Per germline, CDR1 LGHNA and CDR2 YSLEER. The CDR3 region is CASSQGGQSGDEQYF. The CDR3 DNA sequence: TGCGCCAGCAGCCAAGGGGGACAGTCGGGAGACGAGCAGTACTTC.

A word on this clonotype: This may arise from a read error, as a much more abundant clone is one base away. The rearrangement joins TRBV20-1 to TRBJ2-1; the D gene is possibly TRBD2 (5 bases). The DNA matches TRBJ2-7 better at its end, which makes the J call doubtful. The germline gives CDR1 DFQATT, CDR2 SNEGSKA (reference sequence). The length of the CDR3 is 16 residues. The CDR3 sequence: CSARDVSVSSYNEQYF. CDR3 bases: TGCAGTGCTAGGGACGTTAGCGTCAGCTCCTACAATGAGCAGTACTTC.

Many counts were recorded for this clonotype. The rearrangement uses TRBV7-2 and TRBJ2-3; D uncertain. This CDR3 is 15 amino acids long. V was pared by 4 bases and J by 4 bases, with 15 bases between. Germline V gene sequence: CDR1 SGHTA, CDR2 FQGNSA. CDR3 protein: CASSWKVADADTQYF. The CDR3 DNA reads TGTGCCAGCAGCTGGAAGGTGGCTGATGCAGATACGCAGTATTTT. The whole variable domain, filled in from reference TRBV7-2 and TRBJ2-3, reads GAGVSQSPSNKVTEKGKDVELRCDPISGHTALYWYRQSLGQGLEFLIYFQGNSAPDKSGLPSDRFSAERTGGSVSTLTIQRTQQEDSAVYLCASSWKVADADTQYFGPGTRLTVL.

This clonotype was picked up a small number of times. This chain uses TRBV18 with TRBJ2-3; 9 positions agree with TRBD2. V trimming: 5 bases; J trimming: 3 bases; junction bases outside the gene matches: 6. The germline gives CDR1 KGHSH, CDR2 LQKENI. The CDR3 has 15 amino acids. Here the CDR3 reads CASSIVSGRTDTQYF. The CDR3 bases are TGTGCCAGCTCAATCGTAAGCGGGAGGACAGATACGCAGTATTTT.

This clonotype has ten or more counts. The CDR3 region is CASSPGGSYNEQFF. In DNA, the CDR3 is TGTGCCAGCAGCCCAGGGGGCTCCTACAATGAGCAGTTCTTC. The rearrangement joins TRBV12-3 or TRBV12-4 to TRBJ2-1; 7 nucleotides align to TRBD1. With 6 bases clipped from V and 0 bases from J, the junction kept 2 bases outside the gene matches. This CDR3 has 14 amino acids.

With regard to this clonotype: A read error is possible here, since a much larger clone lies one base away. CDR3 region: CTSSLVGSGRQTHEQYF. The CDR3 coding sequence is TGTACCAGCAGCTTAGTAGGAAGTGGTCGGCAGACCCACGAGCAGTACTTC. The chain combines TRBV7-2 with TRBJ2-7; D remains ambiguous. The V and J ends lost 1 base and 5 bases respectively, with 21 bases between them. The germline V gene has CDR1 SGHTA and CDR2 FQGNSA. The CDR3 runs to 17 residues.

This clonotype was seen at least ten times. This sequence joins TRBV12-3 or TRBV12-4 and TRBJ2-3; 9 nucleotides align to TRBD1. The CDR3 loop spans 15 amino acids. Trimming took 3 bases from V and 5 from J; bases not matched to a gene: 6. As DNA, the CDR3 is TGTGCCAGCAGTTTCGGACAGGGGAGGGAAGATACGCAGTATTTT. Amino acids: CASSFGQGREDTQYF.

This clonotype was observed a handful of times. The chain is built from TRBV20-1 and TRBJ2-7, with TRBD1 as a possible D gene (6 bases). This CDR3 spans 14 amino acids. Trimming took off 6 bases at V and 0 bases at J, with 15 bases between the two ends. CDR1 and CDR2 from the germline V gene are DFQATT and SNEGSKA (reference sequence). The CDR3 nucleotides read TGCAGTGCAACCCCAGGGGCCCGCTCCTACGAGCAGTACTTC. Protein sequence: CSATPGARSYEQYF.

Ten or more counts support this clonotype. This chain joins TRBV25-1 and TRBJ1-4; D remains unclear. This CDR3 is built from 12 residues. Germline V gives CDR1 MGHDK, CDR2 SYGVNS. V lost 4 bases and J 8 bases, leaving 8 bases between the germline ends. The CDR3 sequence is CASSGEQEKLFF. The CDR3 DNA is TGTGCCAGCAGTGGAGAGCAGGAAAAACTGTTTTTT.

This clonotype came up many times. The rearrangement links TRBV6-5 to TRBJ2-1; 14 nucleotides align to TRBD2. Germline V lookup: CDR1 MNHEY, CDR2 SVGAGI. J lost 6 bases, V lost 2 bases, and 3 bases had no gene match. The CDR3 runs to 16 residues. The CDR3 region is CASSYRGLAGVNEQFF. CDR3 nucleotide sequence: TGTGCCAGCAGTTACCGGGGACTAGCGGGAGTCAATGAGCAGTTCTTC.

This clonotype was recorded at least ten times. The rearrangement joins TRBV7-2 to TRBJ2-1; TRBD2 aligns across 13 bases. The CDR3 is 16 amino acids. V was clipped by 0 bases and J by 12 bases; unmatched bases: 8. Per germline, CDR1 SGHTA and CDR2 FQGNSA. The CDR3 coding sequence is TGTGCCAGCAGCTTAGCCGGGACTAGCGGGATCCGATGGCAGTTCTTC. This codes for CASSLAGTSGIRWQFF. Based on the CDR3 plus reference TRBV7-2 and TRBJ2-1, the full variable domain is GAGVSQSPSNKVTEKGKDVELRCDPISGHTALYWYRQSLGQGLEFLIYFQGNSAPDKSGLPSDRFSAERTGGSVSTLTIQRTQQEDSAVYLCASSLAGTSGIRWQFFGPGTRLTVL.

This clonotype was seen only a few times. The chain couples TRBV7-8 to TRBJ2-2; 9 bases map to TRBD1. The CDR3 length is 17 residues. The V gene's germline CDR1 is SGHVS and CDR2 FQNEAQ. Trimming took 5 bases from V and 0 from J; bases not matched to a gene: 7. In DNA form, the CDR3 reads TGTGCCAGCAGCCCCGGTACAGGGGGCTCGAACACCGGGGAGCTGTTTTTT. Translation gives CASSPGTGGSNTGELFF.

This clonotype was picked up a small number of times. The chain joins TRBV5-5 to TRBJ1-2, with 7 bases fitting TRBD1. The trim removed 4 bases at V and 6 bases at J, leaving 6 bases unmatched. The CDR3 consists of 13 residues. CDR1 SGHKS and CDR2 YYEKEE come from the germline V gene (reference sequence). The CDR3 loop is CASSVDRADGYTF. The CDR3 nucleotides read TGTGCCAGCAGCGTCGACAGGGCGGATGGCTACACCTTC.

This clonotype was detected ten times or more. The chain combines TRBV6-5 with TRBJ1-2; no firm D call. Germline CDR1 is MNHEY and CDR2 is SVGAGI. This CDR3 spans 15 amino acids. Trimming pared 0 bases from V and 7 bases from J, leaving 15 bases between. The CDR3 region is CASSYSRGGLGGYTF. In nucleotides, the CDR3 is TGTGCCAGCAGTTACTCCCGGGGAGGTCTAGGTGGCTACACCTTC.

The V call is TRBV4-3, the J call TRBJ2-1; 9 positions agree with TRBD2. This CDR3 region has 16 residues. With V trimmed by 0 bases and J by 6 bases, 6 bases remained unmatched. Germline CDR1 and CDR2: LGHNA and YSLEER. CDR3 loop: CASSQDGGLAGNEQFF. The CDR3 DNA reads as TGCGCCAGCAGCCAAGATGGGGGACTAGCTGGCAATGAGCAGTTCTTC.

This clonotype was counted ten times or more. Here the CDR3 DNA reads TGTGCCAGCAGTTCCCACAGGGGATCGGGGCGCACAGATACGCAGTATTTT. Protein: CASSSHRGSGRTDTQYF. V gene TRBV28 combines with J gene TRBJ2-3; 7 nucleotides agree with TRBD1. Germline assignment: CDR1 MDHEN and CDR2 SYDVKM. V trimming: 4 bases; J trimming: 1 base; junction bases outside the gene matches: 11. The CDR3 runs 17 residues.

This clonotype was counted many times. The chain employs TRBV9 and TRBJ2-7, with D tentatively TRBD1 (6 bases). Germline loops: CDR1 SGDLS, CDR2 YYNGEE. Trimming removed 4 bases at V and 0 bases at J, with 14 bases between. There are 15 residues in the CDR3. CDR3 sequence: CASSRGTGPSYEQYF. CDR3 sequence (DNA): TGTGCCAGCAGCCGAGGAACAGGGCCCTCCTACGAGCAGTACTTC.

In this sample, this clonotype turned up many times. The chain has TRBV29-1 and TRBJ2-7, with D possibly matching TRBD1 (6 bases). Germline loops: CDR1 SQVTM, CDR2 ANQGSEA. This CDR3 has 11 amino acids. The germline V and J ends were trimmed by 4 bases and 4 bases, with 8 bases remaining between them. The CDR3 is CSVGRGYEQYF. DNA for the CDR3: TGCAGCGTTGGCAGGGGATACGAGCAGTACTTC.

The chain carries TRBV3-1 and TRBJ1-3; D ambiguous. Germline V lookup: CDR1 LGHDT, CDR2 YNNKEL (reference sequence). V was trimmed by 1 base and J by 3 bases, leaving 19 bases between them. There are 18 residues in the CDR3. CDR3 residues: CASSQVFTGTQSGNTIYF. In nucleotides, the CDR3 is TGTGCCAGCAGCCAAGTATTCACGGGAACACAAAGTGGAAACACCATATATTTT.

This clonotype turned up a few times. The V call is TRBV19, the J call TRBJ1-5, with D possibly being TRBD1 (6 bases). Germline V gives CDR1 LNHDA, CDR2 SQIVND (reference sequence). The CDR3 covers 14 residues. The V end lost 7 bases, the J end lost 6 bases, and 16 bases lay between the germline ends. CDR3 amino acids: CASTSRGGAQPQHF. CDR3 coding DNA: TGTGCCAGTACCTCAAGGGGGGGAGCTCAGCCCCAGCATTTT.

This clonotype occurred many times. This chain connects TRBV7-2 to TRBJ2-3, with 8 bases aligning to TRBD1. CDR3 length equals 17 residues. V shed 2 bases, J shed 0 bases, and the junction held 7 bases outside the gene matches. Germline assignment: CDR1 SGHTA and CDR2 FQGNSA. As DNA, the CDR3 is TGTGCCAGCAGCTTAACTGGACAGGGCTATAGCACAGATACGCAGTATTTT. It yields the protein CASSLTGQGYSTDTQYF.

Many counts were recorded for this clonotype. This chain links TRBV7-9 with TRBJ1-1, with no clear D. Germline V gene data show CDR1 as SEHNR and CDR2 as FQNEAQ (reference sequence). This CDR3 contains 13 residues. V lost 1 base and J 7 bases, leaving 10 bases between the germline ends. The CDR3 reads CASSLGGIREAFF. CDR3 bases: TGTGCCAGCAGCTTAGGGGGTATCCGTGAAGCTTTCTTT.

This clonotype was observed many times. The chain is built from TRBV12-3 or TRBV12-4 and TRBJ1-1, with D maybe TRBD1 (5 bases). The CDR3 consists of 16 residues. Between the trimmed V and J ends, which lost 7 bases and 8 bases, there was a span of 26 bases. CDR3 nucleotide sequence: TGTGCCAGCACCGCTGGCGCCTGGGGTGGGGGGGAAGAAGCTTTCTTT. Amino acids: CASTAGAWGGGEEAFF.

This clonotype was found many times. The chain joins TRBV5-6 to TRBJ1-2, with TRBD1 matching over 10 bases. The V gene end was trimmed by 3 bases and the J gene end by 7 bases; junction bases not matched to a gene: 3. This CDR3 has 13 residues. Looked up from germline, CDR1 is SGHDT and CDR2 is YYEEEE. The CDR3 sequence is CASSWDRGGGYTF. The DNA for the CDR3 is TGTGCCAGCAGCTGGGACAGGGGTGGTGGCTACACCTTC.

Notes on this clonotype: A much bigger clone sits one base away, suggesting this may be a read error. V is TRBV27 and J is TRBJ1-5, with D hard to call. V was trimmed by 3 bases and J by 7 bases, leaving 13 bases between them. This CDR3 comprises 14 residues. Germline V gene sequence: CDR1 MNHEY, CDR2 SMNVEV (reference sequence). CDR3 DNA sequence: TGTGCCAGCAGTTTGCGTTCGGGGAGCCAGCCCCAGCATTTT. It translates to CASSLRSGSQPQHF.

This clonotype was counted at least ten times. The chain employs TRBV7-2 and TRBJ2-1; TRBD2 might be the D (5 bases). Germline loops: CDR1 SGHTA, CDR2 FQGNSA. Trimming shortened V by 1 base and J by 6 bases, and 10 bases separated the two germline ends. This CDR3 contains 14 residues. CDR3 DNA: TGTGCCAGCAGCTTAGTAGCGACTGCCAATGAGCAGTTCTTC. As protein: CASSLVATANEQFF.

The sample holds many counts of this clonotype. The chain combines TRBV4-3 with TRBJ2-1, with 8 bases lining up with TRBD2. The length of the CDR3 is 16 residues. The V gene's germline CDR1 is LGHNA and CDR2 YSLEER. Losses at the gene ends were 5 bases for V and 6 bases for J; bases not matched to a gene: 12. CDR3: CASSRTAGEPVNEQFF. The CDR3 DNA sequence: TGCGCCAGCAGCAGGACAGCGGGAGAGCCGGTCAATGAGCAGTTCTTC.

The table lists this clonotype with many counts. The CDR3 DNA reads TGTGCCAGCAGCAGGGGACAGAACTTCTATGGCTACACCTTC. Translating gives CASSRGQNFYGYTF. The V and J genes are TRBV7-9 and TRBJ1-2; 7 nucleotides agree with TRBD1. There are 14 residues in the CDR3. With V trimmed by 5 bases and J by 4 bases, 7 bases remained unmatched. Germline V gene sequence: CDR1 SEHNR, CDR2 FQNEAQ (reference sequence).

This clonotype came up many times. The chain has TRBV5-1 and TRBJ2-2; tentative D call: TRBD1 (6 bases). Between the trimmed V and J ends, which lost 2 bases and 0 bases, there was a span of 20 bases. The CDR3 contains 19 residues. Germline assignment: CDR1 SGHRS and CDR2 YFSETQ. The CDR3, as DNA: TGCGCCAGCAGCTTAATTTCGCCTAAGGACAGACCGAACACCGGGGAGCTGTTTTTT. It is translated as CASSLISPKDRPNTGELFF. Full variable domain (outside the CDR3, taken from reference TRBV5-1 and TRBJ2-2): KAGVTQTPRYLIKTRGQQVTLSCSPISGHRSVSWYQQTPGQGLQFLFEYFSETQRNKGNFPGRFSGRQFSNSRSEMNVSTLELGDSALYLCASSLISPKDRPNTGELFFGEGSRLTVL.

This clonotype was seen repeatedly, ten times or more. The chain links TRBV5-1 to TRBJ1-4; D remains ambiguous. Per the germline V gene, CDR1 is SGHRS and CDR2 is YFSETQ. V was cut by 3 bases and J by 5 bases, with 8 bases left in between. This CDR3 contains 13 residues. CDR3 coding DNA: TGCGCCAGCAGCTGGGAAAGGAATGAAAAACTGTTTTTT. This sequence encodes CASSWERNEKLFF.